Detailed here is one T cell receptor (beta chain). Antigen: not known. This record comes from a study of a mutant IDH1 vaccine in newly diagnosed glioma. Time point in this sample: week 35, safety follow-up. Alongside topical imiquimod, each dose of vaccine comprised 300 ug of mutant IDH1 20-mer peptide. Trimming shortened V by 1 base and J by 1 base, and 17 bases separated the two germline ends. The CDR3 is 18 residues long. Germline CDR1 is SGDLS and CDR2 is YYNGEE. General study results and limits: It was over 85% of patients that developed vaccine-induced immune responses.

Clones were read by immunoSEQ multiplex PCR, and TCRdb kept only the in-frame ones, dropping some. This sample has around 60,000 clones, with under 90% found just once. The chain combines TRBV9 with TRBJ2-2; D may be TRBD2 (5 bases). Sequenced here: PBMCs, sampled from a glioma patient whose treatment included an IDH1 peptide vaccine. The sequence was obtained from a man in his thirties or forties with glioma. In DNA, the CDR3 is TGTGCCAGCAGCGTACGGACTGGCCTAGGCGGGAACACCGGGGAGCTGTTTTTT. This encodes CASSVRTGLGGNTGELFF.